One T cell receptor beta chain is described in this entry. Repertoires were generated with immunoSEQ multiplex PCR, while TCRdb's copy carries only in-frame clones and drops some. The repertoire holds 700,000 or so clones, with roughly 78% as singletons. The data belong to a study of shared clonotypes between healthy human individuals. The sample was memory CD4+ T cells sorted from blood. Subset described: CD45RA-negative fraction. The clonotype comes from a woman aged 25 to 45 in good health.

This CDR3 is CASSVVSGRGNEQFF. In DNA form, the CDR3 reads TGTGCCAGCAGCGTAGTTAGCGGGAGAGGCAATGAGCAGTTCTTC. J is TRBJ2-1 and V is TRBV9; TRBD2 matches 9 bases. Trimming removed 0 bases from V and 6 bases from J; junction bases left unmatched: 4. The V gene's germline CDR1 is SGDLS and CDR2 YYNGEE. This CDR3 has 15 residues.